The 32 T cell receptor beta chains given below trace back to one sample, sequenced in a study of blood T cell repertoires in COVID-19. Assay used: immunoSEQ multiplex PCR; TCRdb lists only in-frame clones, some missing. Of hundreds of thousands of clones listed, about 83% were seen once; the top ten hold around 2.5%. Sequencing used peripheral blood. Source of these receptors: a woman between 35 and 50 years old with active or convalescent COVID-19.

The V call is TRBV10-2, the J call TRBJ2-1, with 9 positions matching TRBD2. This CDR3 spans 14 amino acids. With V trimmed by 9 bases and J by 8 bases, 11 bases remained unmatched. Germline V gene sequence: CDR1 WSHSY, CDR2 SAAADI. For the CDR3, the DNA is TGCGCCAGTCGGAATAGCGGGAGATCGGATGAGCAGTTCTTC. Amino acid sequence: CASRNSGRSDEQFF.

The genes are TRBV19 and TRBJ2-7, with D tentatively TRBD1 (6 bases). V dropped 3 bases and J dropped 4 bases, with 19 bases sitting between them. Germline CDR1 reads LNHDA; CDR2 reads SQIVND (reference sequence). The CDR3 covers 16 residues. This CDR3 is CASSIGLRGNGYEQYF. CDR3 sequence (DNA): TGTGCCAGTAGTATTGGTCTCAGGGGCAACGGGTACGAGCAGTACTTC.

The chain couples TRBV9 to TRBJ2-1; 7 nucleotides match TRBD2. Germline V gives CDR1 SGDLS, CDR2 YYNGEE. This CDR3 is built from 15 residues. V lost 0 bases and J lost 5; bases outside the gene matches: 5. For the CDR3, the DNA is TGTGCCAGCAGCGTAGGGGCGGGAGCCGACAATGAGCAGTTCTTC. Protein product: CASSVGAGADNEQFF.

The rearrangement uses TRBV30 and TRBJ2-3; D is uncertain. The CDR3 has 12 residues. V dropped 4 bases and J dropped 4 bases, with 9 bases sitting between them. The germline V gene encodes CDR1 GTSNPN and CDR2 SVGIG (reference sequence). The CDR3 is CAWTSGPDTQYF. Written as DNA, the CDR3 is TGTGCCTGGACCTCAGGTCCAGATACGCAGTATTTT.

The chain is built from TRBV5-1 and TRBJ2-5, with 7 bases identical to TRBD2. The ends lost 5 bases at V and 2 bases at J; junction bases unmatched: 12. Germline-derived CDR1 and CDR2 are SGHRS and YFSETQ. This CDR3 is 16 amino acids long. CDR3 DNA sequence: TGCGCCAGCAGGCCCGGTGCTGGGACTACGCAAGAGACCCAGTACTTC. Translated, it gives CASRPGAGTTQETQYF.

The CDR3 reads CASSQDKGLAGGDRYF. CDR3 in DNA: TGTGCCAGCAGCCAAGATAAAGGACTAGCGGGAGGGGACAGGTACTTC. The rearrangement joins TRBV3-1 (or the pseudogene TRBV3-2) to TRBJ2-7; 15 bases are shared with TRBD2. The CDR3 spans 16 residues. The junction had 9 bases not matched to a gene; V was cut back by 0 bases and J by 12 bases. The V gene's germline CDR1 is LGHDT and CDR2 YNNKEL (reference sequence).

The chain's CDR3 is CATSDPWTGGFHYGYTF. The CDR3 DNA sequence: TGTGCCACCAGTGACCCCTGGACAGGGGGTTTTCACTATGGCTACACCTTC. V and J are TRBV24-1 and TRBJ1-2, with 10 bases that match TRBD1. From germline, CDR1 is KGHDR and CDR2 SFDVKD. V shed 4 bases, J shed 3 bases, and the junction held 10 bases outside the gene matches. CDR3 length equals 17 residues.

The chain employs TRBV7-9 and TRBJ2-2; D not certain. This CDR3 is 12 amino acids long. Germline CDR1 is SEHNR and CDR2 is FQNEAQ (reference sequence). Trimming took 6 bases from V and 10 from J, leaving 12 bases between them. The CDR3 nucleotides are TGTGCCAGCAGTGGCATGCTAGAGGAGCTGTTTTTT. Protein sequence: CASSGMLEELFF.

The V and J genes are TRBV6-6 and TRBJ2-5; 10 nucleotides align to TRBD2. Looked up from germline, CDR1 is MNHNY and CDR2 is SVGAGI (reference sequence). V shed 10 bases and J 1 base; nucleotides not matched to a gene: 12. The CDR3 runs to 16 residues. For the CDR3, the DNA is TGTGCCACCAGGAGAGTACTAGCGGGGCTCCAAGAGACCCAGTACTTC. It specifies CATRRVLAGLQETQYF.

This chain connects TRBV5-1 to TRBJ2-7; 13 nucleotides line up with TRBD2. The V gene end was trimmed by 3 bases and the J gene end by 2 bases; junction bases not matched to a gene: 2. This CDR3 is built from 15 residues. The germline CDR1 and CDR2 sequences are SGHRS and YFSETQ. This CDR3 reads CASSWGTSGTYEQYF. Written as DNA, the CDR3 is TGCGCCAGCAGCTGGGGGACTAGCGGGACCTACGAGCAGTACTTC.

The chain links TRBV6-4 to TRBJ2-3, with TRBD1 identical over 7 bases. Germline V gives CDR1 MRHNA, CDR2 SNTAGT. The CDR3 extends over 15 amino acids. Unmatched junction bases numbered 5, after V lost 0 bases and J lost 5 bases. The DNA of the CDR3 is TGTGCCAGCAGTGACTCGATGGCAGGGGGAGATACGCAGTATTTT. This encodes CASSDSMAGGDTQYF.

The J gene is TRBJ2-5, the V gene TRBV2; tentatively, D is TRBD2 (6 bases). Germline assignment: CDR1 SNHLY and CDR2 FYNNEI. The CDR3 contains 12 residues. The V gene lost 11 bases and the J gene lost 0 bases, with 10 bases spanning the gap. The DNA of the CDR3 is TGTGCCGGCCGGGGGTACCAAGAGACCCAGTACTTC. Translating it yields CAGRGYQETQYF. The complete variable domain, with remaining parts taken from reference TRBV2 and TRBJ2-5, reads EPEVTQTPSHQVTQMGQEVILRCVPISNHLYFYWYRQILGQKVEFLVSFYNNEISEKSEIFDDQFSVERPDGSNFTLKIRSTKLEDSAMYFCAGRGYQETQYFGPGTRLLVL.

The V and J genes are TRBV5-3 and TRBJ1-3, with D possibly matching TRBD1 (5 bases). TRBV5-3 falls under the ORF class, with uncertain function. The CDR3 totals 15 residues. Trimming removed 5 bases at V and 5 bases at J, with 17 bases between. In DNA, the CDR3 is TGTGCCAGAAGATCAGGGATGCCCCGTCGAAACACCATATATTTT. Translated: CARRSGMPRRNTIYF.

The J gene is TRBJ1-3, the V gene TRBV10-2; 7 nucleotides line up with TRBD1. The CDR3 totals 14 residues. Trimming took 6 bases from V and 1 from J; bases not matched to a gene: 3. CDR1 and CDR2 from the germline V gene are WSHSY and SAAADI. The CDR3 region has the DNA TGCGCCAGCAGAGAGACAGGGTCTGGAAACACCATATATTTT. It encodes CASRETGSGNTIYF.

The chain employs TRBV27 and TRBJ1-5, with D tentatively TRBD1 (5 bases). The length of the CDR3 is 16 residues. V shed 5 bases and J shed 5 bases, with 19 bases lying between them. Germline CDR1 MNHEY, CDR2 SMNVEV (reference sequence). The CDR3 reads CASSLRSGQGYQPQHF. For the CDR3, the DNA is TGTGCCAGCAGTCTCAGGTCCGGGCAGGGTTATCAGCCCCAGCATTTT.

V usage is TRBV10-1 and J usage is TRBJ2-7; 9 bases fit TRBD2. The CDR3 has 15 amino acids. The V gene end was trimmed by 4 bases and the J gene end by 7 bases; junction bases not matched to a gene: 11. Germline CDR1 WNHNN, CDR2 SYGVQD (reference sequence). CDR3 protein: CASSGQREVYGEQYF. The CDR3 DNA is TGCGCCAGCAGTGGCCAGCGGGAGGTTTACGGGGAGCAGTACTTC.

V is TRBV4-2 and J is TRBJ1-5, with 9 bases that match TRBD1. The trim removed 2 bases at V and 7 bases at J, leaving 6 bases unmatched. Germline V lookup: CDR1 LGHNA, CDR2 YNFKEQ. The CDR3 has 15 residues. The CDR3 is CASSQSTGGSQPQHF. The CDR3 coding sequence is TGTGCCAGCAGCCAATCTACAGGGGGCAGCCAGCCCCAGCATTTT.

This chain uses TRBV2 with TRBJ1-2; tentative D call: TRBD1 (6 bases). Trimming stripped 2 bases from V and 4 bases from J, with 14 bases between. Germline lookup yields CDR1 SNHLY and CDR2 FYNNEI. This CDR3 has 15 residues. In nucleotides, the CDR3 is TGTGCCAGCAGTGAACGAGGGGACACACCCTATGGCTACACCTTC. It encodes CASSERGDTPYGYTF.

The CDR3 nucleotides read TGTGCCAGCAGCGGACAGGGGGCTAGCCAGCCCCAGCATTTT. Protein sequence: CASSGQGASQPQHF. This chain connects TRBV6-5 to TRBJ1-5; 11 bases line up with TRBD1. Germline CDR1 is MNHEY and CDR2 is SVGAGI. CDR3 length equals 14 residues. J gave up 7 bases and V 6 bases, and 5 bases lay outside the gene matches.

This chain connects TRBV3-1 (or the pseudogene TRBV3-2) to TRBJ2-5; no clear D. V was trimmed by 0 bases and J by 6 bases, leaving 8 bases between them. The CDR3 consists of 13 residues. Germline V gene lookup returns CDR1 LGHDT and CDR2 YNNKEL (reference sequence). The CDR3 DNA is TGTGCCAGCAGCCAAGATTTGCGGCAGACCCAGTACTTC. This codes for CASSQDLRQTQYF.

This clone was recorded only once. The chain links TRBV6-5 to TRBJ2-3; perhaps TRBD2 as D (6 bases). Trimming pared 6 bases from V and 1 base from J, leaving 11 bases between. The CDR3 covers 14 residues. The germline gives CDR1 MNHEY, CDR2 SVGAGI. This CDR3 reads CASRAGPRTDTQYF. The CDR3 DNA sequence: TGTGCCAGCAGGGCGGGACCCCGCACAGATACGCAGTATTTT.

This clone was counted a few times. This chain's CDR3 is CASSLGWGGRVNEQFF. Written as DNA, the CDR3 is TGTGCCAGCAGCTTGGGTTGGGGGGGCCGTGTGAATGAGCAGTTCTTC. The chain joins TRBV5-4 to TRBJ2-1; possible D gene TRBD2, 7 bases. There are 16 residues in the CDR3. Looked up from germline, CDR1 is SGHNT and CDR2 is YYREEE (reference sequence). V shed 0 bases and J shed 7 bases, with 17 bases lying between them. Together with reference TRBV5-4 and TRBJ2-1, the CDR3 gives the full variable domain: ETGVTQSPTHLIKTRGQQVTLRCSSQSGHNTVSWYQQALGQGPQFIFQYYREEENGRGNFPPRFSGLQFPNYSSELNVNALELDDSALYLCASSLGWGGRVNEQFFGPGTRLTVL.

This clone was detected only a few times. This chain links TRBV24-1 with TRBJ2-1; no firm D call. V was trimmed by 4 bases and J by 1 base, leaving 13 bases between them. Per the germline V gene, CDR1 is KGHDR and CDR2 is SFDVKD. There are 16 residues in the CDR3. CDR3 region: CATSDDGGSSYNEQFF. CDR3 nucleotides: TGTGCCACCAGTGACGATGGCGGCAGTTCCTACAATGAGCAGTTCTTC.

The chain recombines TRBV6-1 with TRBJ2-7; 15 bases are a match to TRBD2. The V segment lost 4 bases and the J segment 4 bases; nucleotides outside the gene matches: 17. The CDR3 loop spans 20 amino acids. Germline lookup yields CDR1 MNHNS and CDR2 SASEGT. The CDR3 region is CASSGPPGLAGGGRTYEQYF. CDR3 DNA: TGTGCCAGCAGTGGACCCCCGGGACTAGCGGGGGGAGGACGGACATACGAGCAGTACTTC.

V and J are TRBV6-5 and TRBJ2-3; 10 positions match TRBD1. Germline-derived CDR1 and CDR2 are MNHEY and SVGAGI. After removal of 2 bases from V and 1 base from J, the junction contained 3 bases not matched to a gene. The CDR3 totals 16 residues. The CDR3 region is CASSYPGTGGTDTQYF. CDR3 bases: TGTGCCAGCAGTTACCCCGGGACAGGGGGCACAGATACGCAGTATTTT.

CDR3 in DNA: TGTGCCTGGAGCAACAACGGGGGACCAAGCTCCTACAATGAGCAGTTCTTC. The encoded protein is CAWSNNGGPSSYNEQFF. This chain uses TRBV30 with TRBJ2-1, with D tentatively TRBD2 (6 bases). V was cut by 3 bases and J by 0 bases, with 18 bases left in between. This CDR3 spans 17 amino acids. Germline loops: CDR1 GTSNPN, CDR2 SVGIG (reference sequence).

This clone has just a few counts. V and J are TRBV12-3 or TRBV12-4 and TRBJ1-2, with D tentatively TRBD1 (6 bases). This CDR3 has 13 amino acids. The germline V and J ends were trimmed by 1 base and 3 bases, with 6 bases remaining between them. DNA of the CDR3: TGTGCCAGCAGTTTAGGACAGGACTATGGCTACACCTTC. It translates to CASSLGQDYGYTF.

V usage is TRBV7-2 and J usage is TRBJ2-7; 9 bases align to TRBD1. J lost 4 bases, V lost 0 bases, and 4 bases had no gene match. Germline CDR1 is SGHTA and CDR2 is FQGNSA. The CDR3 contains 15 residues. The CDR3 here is CASSLAGTGLYEQYF. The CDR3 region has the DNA TGTGCCAGCAGCTTAGCCGGGACAGGGCTGTACGAGCAGTACTTC.

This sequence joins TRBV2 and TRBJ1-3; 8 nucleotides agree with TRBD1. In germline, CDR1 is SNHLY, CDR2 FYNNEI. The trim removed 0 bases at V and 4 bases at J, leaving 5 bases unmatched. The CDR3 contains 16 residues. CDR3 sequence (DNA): TGTGCCAGCAGTGAAGCAGACAGGGGAGTAGGAAACACCATATATTTT. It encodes CASSEADRGVGNTIYF.

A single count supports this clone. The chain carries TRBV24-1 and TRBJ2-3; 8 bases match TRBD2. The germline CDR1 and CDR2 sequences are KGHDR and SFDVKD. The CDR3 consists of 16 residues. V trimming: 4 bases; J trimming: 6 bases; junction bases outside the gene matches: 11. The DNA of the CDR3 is TGTGCCACCAGTGACCCGGGACTAGGGTTAATGGATACGCAGTATTTT. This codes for CATSDPGLGLMDTQYF.

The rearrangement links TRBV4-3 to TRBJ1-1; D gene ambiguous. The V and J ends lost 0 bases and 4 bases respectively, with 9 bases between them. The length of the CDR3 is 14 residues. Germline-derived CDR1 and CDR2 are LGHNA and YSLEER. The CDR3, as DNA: TGCGCCAGCAGCCAAGATGGAGGCACCACTGAAGCTTTCTTT. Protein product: CASSQDGGTTEAFF.

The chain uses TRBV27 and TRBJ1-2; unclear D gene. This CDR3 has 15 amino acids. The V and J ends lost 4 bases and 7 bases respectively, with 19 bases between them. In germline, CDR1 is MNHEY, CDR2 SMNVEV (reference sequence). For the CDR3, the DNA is TGTGCCAGCAGTTACGGTGACCGACCGGGTACTGGCTACACCTTC. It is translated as CASSYGDRPGTGYTF.